This T cell receptor (beta chain) was captured in a study of chemoradiotherapy in HPV16-positive cancers. General study points: In HPV16-positive patients, HPV-responsive T-cell expansion tracked better recurrence-free survival. Only two HPV16-positive patients supplied the functional HPV-specificity definition. Non-HPV-specific T cells did not expand in tumors during treatment, whereas candidate HPV-specific clones and E7-related motifs did.

This clone was seen a single time. Antigen: not known. Samples were taken several times over chemoradiotherapy. Profiled with immunoSEQ multiplex PCR; TCRdb holds only in-frame clones, not every one. The sample lists about 14,000 clones, roughly 74% occurring once. The ends lost 2 bases at V and 0 bases at J; junction bases unmatched: 6. Germline values: CDR1 SEHNR, CDR2 FQNEAQ (reference sequence). The CDR3 contains 16 residues. V gene TRBV7-9 combines with J gene TRBJ1-2, with TRBD1 matching 7 bases. The receptor comes from a human donor with HPV-associated anogenital cancer. This material was collected from a patient who underwent chemoradiotherapy. This chain's CDR3 is CASSLTAGGANYGYTF. The CDR3 DNA reads TGTGCCAGCAGCTTAACCGCAGGGGGAGCTAACTATGGCTACACCTTC.